A single T cell receptor (beta chain) is shown here with its context. What it binds is unknown. These data are taken from a study of identical twins. Study-wide results and limits: Possibly, invariant MAIT and iNKT cells partly confounded zero-insertion analyses.

The CDR3 consists of 16 residues. CDR1 LNHNV and CDR2 YYDKDF come from the germline V gene (reference sequence). Unmatched junction bases numbered 10, after V lost 3 bases and J lost 4 bases. A template switching step contributed a universal primer site, while unique molecular identifiers were present in the cDNA. From the 5' RACE reads, TCRdb called clonotypes with MiXCR, one entry per CDR3 protein. The table shows about 660,000 distinct CDR3 sequences, with over 8.5% occurring only once. A further study also used this sample, focusing on yellow fever vaccine responses in identical twins. That work contributes: Twins' vaccine T cell responses reportedly seemed partly convergent and partly personalized.

This clonotype was obtained from a woman aged 18-35 years in good health. Sequenced: PBMCs. The chain couples TRBV15 to TRBJ2-7, with 9 bases that match TRBD2. DNA for the CDR3: TGTGCCACCAGCAGCCCACCCGCGGGGGGGAGATACGAGCAGTACTTC. Protein: CATSSPPAGGRYEQYF.